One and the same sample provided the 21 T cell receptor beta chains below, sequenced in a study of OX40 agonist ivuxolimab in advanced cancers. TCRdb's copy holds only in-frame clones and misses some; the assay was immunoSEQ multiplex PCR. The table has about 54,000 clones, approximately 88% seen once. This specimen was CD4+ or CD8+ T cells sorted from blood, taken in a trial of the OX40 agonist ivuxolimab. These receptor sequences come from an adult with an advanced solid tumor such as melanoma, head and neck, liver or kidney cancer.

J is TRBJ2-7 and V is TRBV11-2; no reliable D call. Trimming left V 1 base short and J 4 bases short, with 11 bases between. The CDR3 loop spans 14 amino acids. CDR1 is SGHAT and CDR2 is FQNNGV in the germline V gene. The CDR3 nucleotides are TGTGCCAGCAGCTTAGGGCCAGATTCATACGAGCAGTACTTC. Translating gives CASSLGPDSYEQYF. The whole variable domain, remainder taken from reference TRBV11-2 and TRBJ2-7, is EAGVAQSPRYKIIEKRQSVAFWCNPISGHATLYWYQQILGQGPKLLIQFQNNGVVDDSQLPKDRFSAERLKGVDSTLKIQPAKLEDSAVYLCASSLGPDSYEQYFGPGTRLTVT.

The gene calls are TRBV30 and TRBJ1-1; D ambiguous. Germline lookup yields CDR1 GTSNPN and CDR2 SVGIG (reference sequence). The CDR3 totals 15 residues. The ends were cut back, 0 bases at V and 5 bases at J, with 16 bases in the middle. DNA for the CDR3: TGTGCCTGGAGTGTACACGGCCTAGGAGTGACTGAAGCTTTCTTT. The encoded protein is CAWSVHGLGVTEAFF.

The CDR3 reads CASSRGLGGNTEAFF. The CDR3 region has the DNA TGCGCCAGCAGCCGGGGGCTTGGCGGGAACACTGAAGCTTTCTTT. The chain links TRBV5-1 to TRBJ1-1; the D gene is possibly TRBD1 (6 bases). V shed 4 bases and J shed 1 base, with 14 bases lying between them. This CDR3 has 15 residues. The germline V gene has CDR1 SGHRS and CDR2 YFSETQ.

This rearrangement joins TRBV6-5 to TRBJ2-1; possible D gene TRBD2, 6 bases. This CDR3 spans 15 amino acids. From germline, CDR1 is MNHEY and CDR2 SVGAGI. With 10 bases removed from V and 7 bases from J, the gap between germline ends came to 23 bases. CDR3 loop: CATSRETSLRNEQFF. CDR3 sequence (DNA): TGTGCCACTTCACGGGAGACTAGTCTTCGTAATGAGCAGTTCTTC.

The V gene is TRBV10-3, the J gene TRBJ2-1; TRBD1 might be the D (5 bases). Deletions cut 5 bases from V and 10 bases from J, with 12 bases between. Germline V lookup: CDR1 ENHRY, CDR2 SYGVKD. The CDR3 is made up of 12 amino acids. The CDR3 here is CAISPQGWEQFF. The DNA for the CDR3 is TGTGCCATCAGTCCGCAGGGATGGGAGCAGTTCTTC.

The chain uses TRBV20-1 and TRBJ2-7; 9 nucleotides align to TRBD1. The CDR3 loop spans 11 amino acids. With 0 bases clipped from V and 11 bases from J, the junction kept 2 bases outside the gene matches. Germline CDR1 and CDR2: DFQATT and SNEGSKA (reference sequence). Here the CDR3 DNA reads TGCAGTGCTAGAGATAGGGACAGGGAGTACTTC. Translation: CSARDRDREYF.

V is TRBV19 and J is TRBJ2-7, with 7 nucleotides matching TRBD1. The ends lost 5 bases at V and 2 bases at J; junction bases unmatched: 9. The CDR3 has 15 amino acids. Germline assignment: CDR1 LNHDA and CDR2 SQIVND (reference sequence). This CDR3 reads CASSYDRDPTYEQYF. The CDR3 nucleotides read TGTGCCAGTAGTTATGACAGGGACCCCACCTACGAGCAGTACTTC.

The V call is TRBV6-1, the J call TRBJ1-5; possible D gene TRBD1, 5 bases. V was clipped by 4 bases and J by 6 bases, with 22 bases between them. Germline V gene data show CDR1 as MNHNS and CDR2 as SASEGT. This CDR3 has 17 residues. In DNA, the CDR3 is TGTGCCAGCAGTGGAATTCTTGGAGGGGCGTCCGGTCAGCCCCAGCATTTT. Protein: CASSGILGGASGQPQHF.

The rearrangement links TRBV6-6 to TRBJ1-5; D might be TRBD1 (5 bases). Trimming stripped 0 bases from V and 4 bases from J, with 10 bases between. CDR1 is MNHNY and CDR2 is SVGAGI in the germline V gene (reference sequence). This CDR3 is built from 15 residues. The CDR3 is CASSYSHRRNQPQHF. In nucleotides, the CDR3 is TGTGCCAGCAGTTACTCCCACAGGAGAAATCAGCCCCAGCATTTT.

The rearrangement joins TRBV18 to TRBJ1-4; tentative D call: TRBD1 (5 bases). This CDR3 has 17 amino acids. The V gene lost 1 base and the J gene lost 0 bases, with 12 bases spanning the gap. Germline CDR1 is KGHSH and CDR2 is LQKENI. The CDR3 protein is CASSPLDTLATNEKLFF. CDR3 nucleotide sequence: TGTGCCAGCTCACCACTGGACACGCTCGCAACTAATGAAAAACTGTTTTTT.

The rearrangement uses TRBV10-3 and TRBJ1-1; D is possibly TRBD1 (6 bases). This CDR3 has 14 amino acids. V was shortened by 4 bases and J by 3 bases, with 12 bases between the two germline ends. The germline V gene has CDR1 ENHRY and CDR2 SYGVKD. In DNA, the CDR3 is TGTGCCATCAGTGCAGTTGAGGGGGACACTGAAGCTTTCTTT. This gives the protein CAISAVEGDTEAFF.

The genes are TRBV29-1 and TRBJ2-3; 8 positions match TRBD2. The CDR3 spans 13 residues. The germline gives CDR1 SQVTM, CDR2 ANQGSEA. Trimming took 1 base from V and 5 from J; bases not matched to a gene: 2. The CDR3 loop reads CSVEAGGRDTQYF. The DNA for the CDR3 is TGCAGCGTTGAAGCGGGAGGGCGAGATACGCAGTATTTT.

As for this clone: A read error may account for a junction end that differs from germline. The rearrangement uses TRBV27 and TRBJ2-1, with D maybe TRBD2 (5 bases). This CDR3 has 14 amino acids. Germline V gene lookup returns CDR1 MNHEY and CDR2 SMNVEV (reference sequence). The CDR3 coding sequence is TGTGCCAGCAGTTTTGAGGGCTCCTGCAATGAGCAGTTCTTC. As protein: CASSFEGSCNEQFF.

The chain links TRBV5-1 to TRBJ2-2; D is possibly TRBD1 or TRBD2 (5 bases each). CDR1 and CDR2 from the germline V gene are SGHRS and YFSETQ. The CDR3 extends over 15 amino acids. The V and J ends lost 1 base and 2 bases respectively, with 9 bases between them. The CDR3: CASSLLGENTGELFF. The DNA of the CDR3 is TGCGCCAGCAGCTTGTTGGGGGAAAACACCGGGGAGCTGTTTTTT.

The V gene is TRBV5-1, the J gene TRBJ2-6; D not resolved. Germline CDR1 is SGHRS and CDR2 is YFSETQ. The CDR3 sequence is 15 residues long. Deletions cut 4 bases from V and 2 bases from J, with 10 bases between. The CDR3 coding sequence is TGCGCCAGCAGCCCCAGCATGGCTGGGGCCAACGTCCTGACTTTC. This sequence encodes CASSPSMAGANVLTF. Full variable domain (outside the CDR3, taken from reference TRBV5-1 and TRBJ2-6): KAGVTQTPRYLIKTRGQQVTLSCSPISGHRSVSWYQQTPGQGLQFLFEYFSETQRNKGNFPGRFSGRQFSNSRSEMNVSTLELGDSALYLCASSPSMAGANVLTFGAGSRLTVL.

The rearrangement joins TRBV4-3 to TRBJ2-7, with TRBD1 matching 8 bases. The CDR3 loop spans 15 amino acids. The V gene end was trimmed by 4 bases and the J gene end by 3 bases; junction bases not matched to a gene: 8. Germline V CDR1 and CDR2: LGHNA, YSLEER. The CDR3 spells CASSPGQGEYYEQYF. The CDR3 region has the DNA TGCGCCAGCAGCCCCGGACAGGGTGAATACTACGAGCAGTACTTC.

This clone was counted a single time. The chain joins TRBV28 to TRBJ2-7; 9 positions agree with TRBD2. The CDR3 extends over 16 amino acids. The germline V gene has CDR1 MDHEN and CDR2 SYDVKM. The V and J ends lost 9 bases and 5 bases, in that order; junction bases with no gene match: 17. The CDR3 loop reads CASLGSSGASADEQYF. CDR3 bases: TGTGCCAGTCTGGGGTCTAGCGGGGCGTCGGCGGACGAGCAGTACTTC.

The CDR3 DNA reads as TGTGCCAGCAATGGGGACACCGGGGAGCTGTTTTTT. Amino acid sequence: CASNGDTGELFF. The chain joins TRBV6-6 to TRBJ2-2; D unresolved. The V end lost 7 bases, the J end lost 3 bases, and 6 bases lay between the germline ends. CDR3 size: 12 residues. In germline, CDR1 is MNHNY, CDR2 SVGAGI (reference sequence).

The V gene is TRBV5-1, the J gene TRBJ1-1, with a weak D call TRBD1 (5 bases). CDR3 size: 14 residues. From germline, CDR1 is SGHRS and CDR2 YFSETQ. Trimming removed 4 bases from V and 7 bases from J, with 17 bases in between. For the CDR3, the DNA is TGCGCCAGCAGCCAAGCCGGGGGTGCGGGTGAAGCTTTCTTT. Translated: CASSQAGGAGEAFF.

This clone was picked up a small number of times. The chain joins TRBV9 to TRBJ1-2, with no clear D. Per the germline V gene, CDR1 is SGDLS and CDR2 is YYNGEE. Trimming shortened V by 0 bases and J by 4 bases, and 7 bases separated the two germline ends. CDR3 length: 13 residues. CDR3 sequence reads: CASSVGQAYGYTF. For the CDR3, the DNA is TGTGCCAGCAGCGTAGGGCAGGCCTATGGCTACACCTTC.

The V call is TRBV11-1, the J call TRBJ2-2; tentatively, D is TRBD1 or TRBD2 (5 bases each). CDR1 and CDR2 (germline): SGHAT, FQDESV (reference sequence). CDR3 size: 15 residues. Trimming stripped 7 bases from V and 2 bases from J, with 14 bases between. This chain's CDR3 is CASNNRDQNTGELFF. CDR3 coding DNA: TGTGCCAGCAATAACCGGGACCAAAACACCGGGGAGCTGTTTTTT. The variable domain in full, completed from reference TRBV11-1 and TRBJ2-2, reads EAEVAQSPRYKITEKSQAVAFWCDPISGHATLYWYRQILGQGPELLVQFQDESVVDDSQLPKDRFSAERLKGVDSTLKIQPAELGDSAMYLCASNNRDQNTGELFFGEGSRLTVL.